This T cell receptor (beta chain) was found in a study of siplizumab effects on memory and regulatory T cells. The CDR3 is 12 residues long. CDR1 and CDR2 from the germline V gene are SGHDN and FVKESK. V was pared by 6 bases and J by 8 bases, with 5 bases of the junction left unmatched. Repertoires were generated with immunoSEQ multiplex PCR, while TCRdb's copy carries only in-frame clones and drops some. The sample includes 95,000 to 100,000 clones, roughly 91% of them seen just once. This clone appeared once. The sample consisted of non-Treg CD4+ T cells sorted from blood. This rearrangement joins TRBV14 to TRBJ1-2, with 8 bases that match TRBD1. The TCR comes from a human donor in good health. CDR3 sequence: CASSPQGAGYTF. The CDR3 coding sequence is TGTGCCAGCAGTCCCCAGGGGGCAGGCTACACCTTC.